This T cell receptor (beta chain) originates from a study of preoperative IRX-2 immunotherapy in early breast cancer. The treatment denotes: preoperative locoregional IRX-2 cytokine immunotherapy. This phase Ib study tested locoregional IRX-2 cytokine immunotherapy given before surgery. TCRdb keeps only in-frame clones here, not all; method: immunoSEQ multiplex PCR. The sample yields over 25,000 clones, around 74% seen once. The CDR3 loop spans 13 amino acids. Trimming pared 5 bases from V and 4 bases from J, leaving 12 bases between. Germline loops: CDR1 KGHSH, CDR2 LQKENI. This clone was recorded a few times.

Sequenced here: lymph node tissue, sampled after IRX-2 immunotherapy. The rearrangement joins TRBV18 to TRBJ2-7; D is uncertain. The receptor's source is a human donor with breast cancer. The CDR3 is CASSVTKSYEQYF. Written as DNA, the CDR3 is TGTGCCAGCTCAGTAACCAAATCATACGAGCAGTACTTC.